The rows below give T cell receptor beta chains drawn from one sample of a study of regulatory T cells in long-lasting Graves disease. TCRdb reprocessed the multiplex PCR reads via MiXCR and lists one record per CDR3 protein. This sample has 650,000 to 700,000 distinct CDR3 sequences, with approximately 29% found just once. This specimen consisted of peripheral blood mononuclear cells (PBMCs), obtained when the disease was refractory, from a patient treated with antithyroid drugs. These receptors were obtained from a female donor with Graves disease. CDR3s leave out the opening cysteine and the closing phenylalanine or tryptophan.

j_gene,v_gene,CDR3aa
TRBJ1-5,TRBV19,ASTPRLLDQPQH
TRBJ2-7,TRBV2,ASKAGTGGGEQY
TRBJ1-2,TRBV12-3/TRBV12-4,ASTSSGDRYGYT
TRBJ2-5,TRBV19,ASSIGTGRVGETQY
TRBJ1-1,TRBV12-3/TRBV12-4,ASTMFDRRTEAF
TRBJ2-5,TRBV7-2,ASSFYPGGETQY
TRBJ1-5,TRBV15,ATSRVRGDSNQPQH
TRBJ2-5,TRBV12-3/TRBV12-4,ASSFGRTQY
TRBJ1-2,TRBV20-1,SAKRTDSDYGYT
TRBJ1-4,TRBV20-1,SASTGLNSNEKLF
TRBJ1-2,TRBV6-5,ASSYTGQGYGYT
TRBJ2-1,TRBV11-3,ASSTGQSNSYNEQF
TRBJ1-5,TRBV2,ASSLAGWGQPQH
TRBJ1-3,TRBV12-3/TRBV12-4,ASNRELNSGNTIY
TRBJ1-6,TRBV2,ASSEVLSSYNSPLH
TRBJ1-6,TRBV20-1,SARYNLGHSPLH
TRBJ2-5,TRBV6-1,ASSGQGAQETQY
TRBJ2-7,TRBV12-3/TRBV12-4,ASSPGRRVAYEQY
TRBJ2-2,TRBV24-1,ATSGWGGVAGELF
TRBJ2-7,TRBV28,ASTLGGNDEQY
TRBJ2-4,TRBV5-1,ASSLGGLAKGMAKNIQY
TRBJ1-4,TRBV5-1,ASTEGTGLKTEKLF
TRBJ1-6,TRBV3-1,ASSQRSPGGNSPLH
TRBJ1-1,TRBV7-9,ASSLVGTANTEAF
TRBJ1-2,TRBV12-3/TRBV12-4,ASRLSQSRGYGYT
TRBJ1-5,TRBV6-1,ASSTGPYSNQPQH